The 7 T cell receptor beta chains below come from one sample, sequenced in a study of blood T cells in healthy people across ages. Combining a sample-barcoded 5' primer with a J-beta primer mix, a second PCR ran for roughly 7 to 11 cycles. TCRdb processed the 5' RACE reads anew with MiXCR; each CDR3 protein has one entry. The sample has approximately 800,000 distinct CDR3 sequences, around 50% seen once. The sequenced material came from blood. The source of these receptors is a man aged 35 to 55 in good health.

V and J are TRBV7-8 and TRBJ1-2; D is ambiguous. Trimming pared 0 bases from V and 8 bases from J, leaving 7 bases between. Germline V lookup: CDR1 SGHVS, CDR2 FQNEAQ. This CDR3 is 12 amino acids long. CDR3 region: CASSLAGSGYTF. In DNA, the CDR3 is TGTGCCAGCAGCTTAGCGGGGTCGGGCTACACCTTC.

V gene TRBV9 combines with J gene TRBJ2-5; tentative D call: TRBD1 (5 bases). The J call may be in error: the DNA end matches TRBJ2-7 better. The CDR3 is 13 amino acids. The germline V gene encodes CDR1 SGDLS and CDR2 YYNGEE. Here the CDR3 reads CASSAADTDEQYF. The CDR3 coding sequence is TGTGCCAGCAGCGCCGCGGACACGGACGAGCAGTACTTC.

V is TRBV27 and J is TRBJ1-1; TRBD1 might be the D (5 bases). This CDR3 has 14 residues. The ends were cut back, 2 bases at V and 4 bases at J, with 11 bases in the middle. CDR1 and CDR2 from the germline V gene are MNHEY and SMNVEV (reference sequence). The CDR3 DNA sequence: TGTGCCAGCAGTTTACCGGGGGGTGGCACTGAAGCTTTCTTT. Translated: CASSLPGGGTEAFF.

V usage is TRBV27 and J usage is TRBJ1-2; 7 bases are shared with TRBD1. The CDR3 contains 14 residues. V was clipped by 6 bases and J by 7 bases; unmatched bases: 11. Germline V gene lookup returns CDR1 MNHEY and CDR2 SMNVEV (reference sequence). CDR3 residues: CASSSTGPAFGYTF. CDR3 sequence (DNA): TGTGCCAGCAGCTCGACAGGGCCTGCGTTTGGCTACACCTTC.

The V and J genes are TRBV20-1 and TRBJ1-1, with no clear D. V dropped 2 bases and J dropped 0 bases, with 4 bases sitting between them. Germline CDR1 DFQATT, CDR2 SNEGSKA (reference sequence). The CDR3 sequence is 12 residues long. CDR3 loop: CSARYMNTEAFF. In nucleotides, the CDR3 is TGCAGTGCTAGATATATGAACACTGAAGCTTTCTTT.

V is TRBV29-1 and J is TRBJ1-2; a possible D gene is TRBD1 (5 bases). Per germline, CDR1 SQVTM and CDR2 ANQGSEA. The CDR3 is 13 residues long. V was cut by 4 bases and J by 4 bases, with 13 bases left in between. The CDR3 here is CSVGSDRTYGYTF. The CDR3 DNA reads as TGCAGCGTTGGATCAGACAGAACCTATGGCTACACCTTC. Drawing the rest from reference TRBV29-1 and TRBJ1-2, the complete variable domain is SAVISQKPSRDICQRGTSLTIQCQVDSQVTMMFWYRQQPGQSLTLIATANQGSEATYESGFVIDKFPISRPNLTFSTLTVSNMSPEDSSIYLCSVGSDRTYGYTFGSGTRLTVV.

The V call is TRBV18, the J call TRBJ2-7; tentative D call: TRBD1 (5 bases). The CDR3 is made up of 14 amino acids. Between the trimmed V and J ends, which lost 2 bases and 1 base, there was a span of 9 bases. Germline CDR1 and CDR2: KGHSH and LQKENI. The CDR3 sequence is CASSPNKGSYEQYF. The CDR3 nucleotides are TGTGCCAGCTCACCAAATAAGGGGTCCTACGAGCAGTACTTC. Looking up the rest from reference TRBV18 and TRBJ2-7 gives the full variable domain: NAGVMQNPRHLVRRRGQEARLRCSPMKGHSHVYWYRQLPEEGLKFMVYLQKENIIDESGMPKERFSAEFPKEGPSILRIQQVVRGDSAAYFCASSPNKGSYEQYFGPGTRLTVT.